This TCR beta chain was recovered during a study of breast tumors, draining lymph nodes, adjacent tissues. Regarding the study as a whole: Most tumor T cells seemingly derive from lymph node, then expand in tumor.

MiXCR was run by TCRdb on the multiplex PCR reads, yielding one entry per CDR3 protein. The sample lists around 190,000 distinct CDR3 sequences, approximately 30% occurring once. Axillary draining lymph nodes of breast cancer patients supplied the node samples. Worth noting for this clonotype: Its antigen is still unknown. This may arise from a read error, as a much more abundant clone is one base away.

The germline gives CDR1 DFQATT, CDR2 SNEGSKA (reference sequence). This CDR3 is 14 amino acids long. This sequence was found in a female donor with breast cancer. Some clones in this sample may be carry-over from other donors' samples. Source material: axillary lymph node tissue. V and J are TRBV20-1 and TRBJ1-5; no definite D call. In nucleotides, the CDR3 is TGCAGTGCTAGTCCAACGGCCATCAATCCGCCCCAGCATTTT. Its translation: CSASPTAINPPQHF.